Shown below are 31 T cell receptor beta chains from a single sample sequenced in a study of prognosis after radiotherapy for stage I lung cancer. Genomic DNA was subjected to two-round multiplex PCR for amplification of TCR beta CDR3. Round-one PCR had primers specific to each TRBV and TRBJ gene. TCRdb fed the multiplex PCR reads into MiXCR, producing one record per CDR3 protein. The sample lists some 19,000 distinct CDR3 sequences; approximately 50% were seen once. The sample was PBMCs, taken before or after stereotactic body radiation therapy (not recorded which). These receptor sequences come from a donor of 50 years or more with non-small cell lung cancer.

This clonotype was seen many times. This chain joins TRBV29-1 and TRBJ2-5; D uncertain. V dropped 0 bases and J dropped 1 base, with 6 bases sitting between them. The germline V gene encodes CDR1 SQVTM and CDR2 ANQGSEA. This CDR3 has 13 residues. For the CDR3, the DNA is TGCAGCGTTGAAGACGGCAGCCAAGAGACCCAGTACTTC. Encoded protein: CSVEDGSQETQYF.

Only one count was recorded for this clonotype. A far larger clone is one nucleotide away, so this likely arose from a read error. This chain's CDR3 is CASSLVDRGGHRFHLHLMDEQFF. CDR3 in DNA: TGTGCCAGCAGCTTAGTCGACAGGGGCGGACATCGGTTCCACCTACACTTAATGGATGAGCAGTTCTTC. This chain links TRBV7-9 with TRBJ2-1, with TRBD1 identical over 8 bases. Unmatched junction bases numbered 31, after V lost 1 base and J lost 8 bases. Looked up from germline, CDR1 is SEHNR and CDR2 is FQNEAQ (reference sequence). CDR3 length: 23 residues.

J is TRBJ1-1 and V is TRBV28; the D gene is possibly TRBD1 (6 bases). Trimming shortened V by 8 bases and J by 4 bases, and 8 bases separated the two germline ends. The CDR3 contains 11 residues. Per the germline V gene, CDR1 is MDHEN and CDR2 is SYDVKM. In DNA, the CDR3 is TGTGCCAGCCGGGGGGCCACTGAAGCTTTCTTT. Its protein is CASRGATEAFF.

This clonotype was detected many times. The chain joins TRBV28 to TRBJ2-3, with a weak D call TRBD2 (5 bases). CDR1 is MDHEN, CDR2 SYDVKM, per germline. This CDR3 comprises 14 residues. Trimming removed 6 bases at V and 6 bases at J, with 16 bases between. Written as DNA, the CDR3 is TGTGCCAGCAGCCCACAGAGGGCAGAGGATACGCAGTATTTT. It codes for CASSPQRAEDTQYF.

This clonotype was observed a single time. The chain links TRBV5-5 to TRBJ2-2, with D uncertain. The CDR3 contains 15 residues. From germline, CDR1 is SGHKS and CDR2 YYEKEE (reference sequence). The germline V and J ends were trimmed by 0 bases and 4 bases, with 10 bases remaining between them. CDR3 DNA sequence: TGTGCCAGCAGCTTGGCTCCACGGGCCACCGGGGAGCTGTTTTTT. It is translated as CASSLAPRATGELFF.

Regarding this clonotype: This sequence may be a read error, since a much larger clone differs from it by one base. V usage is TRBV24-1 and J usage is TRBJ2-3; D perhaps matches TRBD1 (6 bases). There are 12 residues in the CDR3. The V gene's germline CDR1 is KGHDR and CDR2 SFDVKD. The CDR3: CAASRTADTQYF. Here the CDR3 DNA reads TGTGCCGCCAGTCGGACAGCAGATACGCAGTATTTT.

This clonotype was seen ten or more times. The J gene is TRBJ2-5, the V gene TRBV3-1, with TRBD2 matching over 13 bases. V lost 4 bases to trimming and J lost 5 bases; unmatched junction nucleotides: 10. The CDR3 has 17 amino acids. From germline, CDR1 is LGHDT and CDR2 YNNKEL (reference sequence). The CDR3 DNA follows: TGTGCCAGCAGCCCACGGACTAGCGGGAGTGGGAGGGAGACCCAGTACTTC. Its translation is CASSPRTSGSGRETQYF.

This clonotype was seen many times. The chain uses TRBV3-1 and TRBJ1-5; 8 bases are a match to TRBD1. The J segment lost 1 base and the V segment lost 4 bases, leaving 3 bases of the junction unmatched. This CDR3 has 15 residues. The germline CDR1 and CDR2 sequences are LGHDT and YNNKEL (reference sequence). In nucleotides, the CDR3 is TGTGCCAGCAGCCCAGGGGGCGGGAGCAATCAGCCCCAGCATTTT. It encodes CASSPGGGSNQPQHF.

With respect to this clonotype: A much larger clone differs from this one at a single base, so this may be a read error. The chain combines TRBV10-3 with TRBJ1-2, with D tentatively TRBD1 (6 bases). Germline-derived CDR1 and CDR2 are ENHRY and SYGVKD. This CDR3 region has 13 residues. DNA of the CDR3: TGTACCATCAGTGAGTCCGGGGGGCAAGGCTACACCTTC. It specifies CTISESGGQGYTF.

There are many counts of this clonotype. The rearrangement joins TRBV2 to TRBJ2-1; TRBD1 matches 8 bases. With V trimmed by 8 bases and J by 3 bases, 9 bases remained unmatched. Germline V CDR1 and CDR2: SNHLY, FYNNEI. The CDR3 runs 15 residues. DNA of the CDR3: TGTGCCAGCGAAGGGCGGACAGGGATCTACAATGAGCAGTTCTTC. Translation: CASEGRTGIYNEQFF.

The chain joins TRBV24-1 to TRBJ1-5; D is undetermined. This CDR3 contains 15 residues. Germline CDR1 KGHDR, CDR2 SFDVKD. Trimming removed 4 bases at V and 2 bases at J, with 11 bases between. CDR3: CATSEGGEGNQPQHF. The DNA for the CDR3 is TGTGCCACCAGTGAAGGAGGAGAGGGCAATCAGCCCCAGCATTTT.

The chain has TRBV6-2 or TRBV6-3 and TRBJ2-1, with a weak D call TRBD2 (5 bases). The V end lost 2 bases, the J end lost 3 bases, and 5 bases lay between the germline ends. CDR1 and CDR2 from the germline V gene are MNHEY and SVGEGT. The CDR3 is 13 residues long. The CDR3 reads CASSYRDYNEQFF. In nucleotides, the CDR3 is TGTGCCAGCAGTTACCGGGACTACAATGAGCAGTTCTTC.

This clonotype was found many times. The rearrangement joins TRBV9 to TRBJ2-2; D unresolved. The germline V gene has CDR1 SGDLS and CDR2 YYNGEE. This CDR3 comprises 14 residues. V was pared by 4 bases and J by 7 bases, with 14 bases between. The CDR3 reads CASSLTGGRGELFF. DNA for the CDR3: TGTGCCAGCAGCCTCACCGGCGGACGCGGGGAGCTGTTTTTT.

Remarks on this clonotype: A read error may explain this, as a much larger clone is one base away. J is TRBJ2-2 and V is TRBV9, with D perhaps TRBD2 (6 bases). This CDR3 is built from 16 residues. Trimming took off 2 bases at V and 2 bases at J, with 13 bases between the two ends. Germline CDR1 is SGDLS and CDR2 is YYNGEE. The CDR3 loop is CASSVGLLDNTGELFF. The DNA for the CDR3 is TGTGCCAGCAGCGTGGGACTCCTAGATAACACCGGGGAGCTGTTTTTT.

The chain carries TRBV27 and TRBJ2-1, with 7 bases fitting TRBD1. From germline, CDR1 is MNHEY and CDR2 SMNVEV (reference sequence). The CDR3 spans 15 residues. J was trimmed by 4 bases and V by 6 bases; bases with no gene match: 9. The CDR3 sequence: CASSLGPGGYNEQFF. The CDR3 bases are TGTGCCAGCAGCTTAGGGCCAGGGGGATACAATGAGCAGTTCTTC.

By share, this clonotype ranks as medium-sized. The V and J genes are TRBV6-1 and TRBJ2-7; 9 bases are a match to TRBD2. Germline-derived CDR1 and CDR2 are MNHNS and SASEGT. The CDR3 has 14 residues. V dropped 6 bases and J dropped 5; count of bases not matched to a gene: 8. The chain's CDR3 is CASSVISGSDEQYF. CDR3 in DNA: TGTGCCAGCAGCGTGATTAGCGGGAGCGACGAGCAGTACTTC.

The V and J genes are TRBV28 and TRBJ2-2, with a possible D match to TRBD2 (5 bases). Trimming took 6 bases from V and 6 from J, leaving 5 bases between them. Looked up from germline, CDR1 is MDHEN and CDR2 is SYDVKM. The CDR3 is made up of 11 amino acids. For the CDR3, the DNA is TGTGCCAGCAGGGGAGCCGGGGAGCTGTTTTTT. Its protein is CASRGAGELFF.

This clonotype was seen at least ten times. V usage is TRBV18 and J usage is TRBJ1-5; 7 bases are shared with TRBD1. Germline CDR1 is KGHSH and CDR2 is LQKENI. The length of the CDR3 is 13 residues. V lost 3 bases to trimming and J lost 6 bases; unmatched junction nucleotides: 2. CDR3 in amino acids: CASSPDRTQPQHF. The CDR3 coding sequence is TGTGCCAGCTCACCGGACAGGACTCAGCCCCAGCATTTT. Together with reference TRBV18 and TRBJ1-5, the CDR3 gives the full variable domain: NAGVMQNPRHLVRRRGQEARLRCSPMKGHSHVYWYRQLPEEGLKFMVYLQKENIIDESGMPKERFSAEFPKEGPSILRIQQVVRGDSAAYFCASSPDRTQPQHFGDGTRLSIL.

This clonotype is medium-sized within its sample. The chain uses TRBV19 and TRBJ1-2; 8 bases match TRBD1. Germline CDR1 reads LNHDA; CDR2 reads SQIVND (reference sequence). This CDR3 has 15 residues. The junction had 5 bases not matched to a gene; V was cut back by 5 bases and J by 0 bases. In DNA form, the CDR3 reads TGTGCCAGTAGTGTTGGACAGGGAGCTAACTATGGCTACACCTTC. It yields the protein CASSVGQGANYGYTF.

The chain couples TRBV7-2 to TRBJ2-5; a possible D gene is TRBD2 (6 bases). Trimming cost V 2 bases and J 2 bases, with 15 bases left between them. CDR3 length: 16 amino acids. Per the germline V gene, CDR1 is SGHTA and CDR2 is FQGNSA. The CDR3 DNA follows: TGTGCCAGCAGCTTACTTAGGTCGGCGGGGCAAGAGACCCAGTACTTC. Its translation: CASSLLRSAGQETQYF. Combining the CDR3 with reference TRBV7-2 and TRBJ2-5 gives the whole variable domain GAGVSQSPSNKVTEKGKDVELRCDPISGHTALYWYRQSLGQGLEFLIYFQGNSAPDKSGLPSDRFSAERTGGSVSTLTIQRTQQEDSAVYLCASSLLRSAGQETQYFGPGTRLLVL.

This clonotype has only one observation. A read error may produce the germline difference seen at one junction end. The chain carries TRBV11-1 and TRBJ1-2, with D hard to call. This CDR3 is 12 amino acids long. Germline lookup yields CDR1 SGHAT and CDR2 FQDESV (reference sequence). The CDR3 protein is CASRPIGRGYTF. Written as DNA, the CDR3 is TGTGCCAGCAGACCCATAGGGCGTGGCTACACATTC.

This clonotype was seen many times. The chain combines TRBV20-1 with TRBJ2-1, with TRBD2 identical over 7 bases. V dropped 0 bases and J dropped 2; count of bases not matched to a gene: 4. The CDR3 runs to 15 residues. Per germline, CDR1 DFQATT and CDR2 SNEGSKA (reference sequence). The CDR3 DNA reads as TGCAGTGCTAGAGATCGGCTAGCGGCCTACAATGAGCAGTTCTTC. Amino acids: CSARDRLAAYNEQFF.

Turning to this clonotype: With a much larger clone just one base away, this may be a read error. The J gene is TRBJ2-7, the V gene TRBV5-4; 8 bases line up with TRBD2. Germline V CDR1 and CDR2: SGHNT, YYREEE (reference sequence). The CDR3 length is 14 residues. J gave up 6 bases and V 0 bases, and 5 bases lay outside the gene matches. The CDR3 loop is CASSLDSGKFEQYF. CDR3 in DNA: TGTGCCAGCAGCTTGGATAGCGGGAAATTCGAGCAGTACTTC.

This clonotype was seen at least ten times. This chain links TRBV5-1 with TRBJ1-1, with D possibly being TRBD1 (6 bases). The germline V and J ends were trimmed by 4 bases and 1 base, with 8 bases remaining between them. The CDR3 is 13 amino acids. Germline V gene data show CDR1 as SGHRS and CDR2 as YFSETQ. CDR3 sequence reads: CASSVQGNTEAFF. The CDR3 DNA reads TGCGCCAGCAGCGTACAGGGGAACACTGAAGCTTTCTTT.

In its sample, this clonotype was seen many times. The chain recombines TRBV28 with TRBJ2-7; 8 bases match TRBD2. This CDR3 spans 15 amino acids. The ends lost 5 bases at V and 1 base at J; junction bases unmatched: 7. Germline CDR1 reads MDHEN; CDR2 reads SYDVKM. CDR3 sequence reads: CASSTAGAQSYEQYF. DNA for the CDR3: TGTGCCAGCAGTACAGCGGGAGCCCAATCCTACGAGCAGTACTTC.

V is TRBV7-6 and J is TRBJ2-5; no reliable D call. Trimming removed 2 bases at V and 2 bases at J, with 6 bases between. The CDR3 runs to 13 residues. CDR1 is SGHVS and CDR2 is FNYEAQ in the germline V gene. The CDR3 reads CASSLYPQETQYF. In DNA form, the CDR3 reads TGTGCCAGCAGCTTATATCCACAAGAGACCCAGTACTTC. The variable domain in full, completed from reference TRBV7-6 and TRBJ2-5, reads GAGVSQSPRYKVTKRGQDVALRCDPISGHVSLYWYRQALGQGPEFLTYFNYEAQQDKSGLPNDRFSAERPEGSISTLTIQRTEQRDSAMYRCASSLYPQETQYFGPGTRLLVL.

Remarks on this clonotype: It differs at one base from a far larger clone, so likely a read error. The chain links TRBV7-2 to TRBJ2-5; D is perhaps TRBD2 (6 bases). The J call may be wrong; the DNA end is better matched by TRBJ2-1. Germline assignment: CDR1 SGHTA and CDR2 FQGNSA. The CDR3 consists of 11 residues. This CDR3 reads CASIAGSSQFF. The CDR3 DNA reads TGTGCCAGCATCGCGGGGTCAAGTCAGTTCTTC.

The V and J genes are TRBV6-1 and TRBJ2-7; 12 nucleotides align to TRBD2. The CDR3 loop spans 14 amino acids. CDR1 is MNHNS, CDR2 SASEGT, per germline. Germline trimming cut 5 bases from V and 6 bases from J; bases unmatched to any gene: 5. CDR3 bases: TGTGCCAGCAGTCTAGCGGGAGGGAAGTTCGAGCAGTACTTC. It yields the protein CASSLAGGKFEQYF.

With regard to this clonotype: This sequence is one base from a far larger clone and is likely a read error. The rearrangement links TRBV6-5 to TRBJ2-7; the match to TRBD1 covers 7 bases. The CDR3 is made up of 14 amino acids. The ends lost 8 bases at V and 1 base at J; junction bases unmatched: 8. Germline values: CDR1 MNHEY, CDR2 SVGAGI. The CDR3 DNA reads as TGTGCCAGCTCCCCCGGACAGGTATCCTACGAGCAGTACTTC. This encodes CASSPGQVSYEQYF.

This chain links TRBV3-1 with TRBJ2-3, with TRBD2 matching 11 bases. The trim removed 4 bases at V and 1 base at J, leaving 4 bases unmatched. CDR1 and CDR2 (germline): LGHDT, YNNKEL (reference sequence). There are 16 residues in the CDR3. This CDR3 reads CASSPRLAGRTDTQYF. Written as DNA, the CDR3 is TGTGCCAGCAGCCCTAGACTAGCGGGACGCACAGATACGCAGTATTTT.

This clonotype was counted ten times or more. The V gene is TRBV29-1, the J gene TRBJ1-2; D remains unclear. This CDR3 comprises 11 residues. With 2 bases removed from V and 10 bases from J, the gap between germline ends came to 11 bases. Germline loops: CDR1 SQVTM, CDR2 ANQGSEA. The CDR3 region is CSVESHGYYTF. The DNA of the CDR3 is TGCAGCGTTGAATCTCACGGTTACTACACCTTC. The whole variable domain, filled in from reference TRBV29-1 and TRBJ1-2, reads SAVISQKPSRDICQRGTSLTIQCQVDSQVTMMFWYRQQPGQSLTLIATANQGSEATYESGFVIDKFPISRPNLTFSTLTVSNMSPEDSSIYLCSVESHGYYTFGSGTRLTVV.